These 8 T cell receptor beta chains share one sample of origin, sequenced in a study of shared clonotypes between healthy human individuals. The data were produced by immunoSEQ multiplex PCR, yet TCRdb's version contains in-frame clones alone and is incomplete. The repertoire holds more than 2,000,000 clones, approximately 90% seen once, with 0.11% to 0.15% in the top ten. The sequencing sample was made of naive CD4+ T cells sorted from blood. Stated subset: CD45RA+ positively selected. The receptors were sampled from a man between 18 and 29 years old in good health.

The rearrangement joins TRBV5-4 to TRBJ1-6; D is ambiguous. CDR3 length: 13 residues. Germline V gene lookup returns CDR1 SGHNT and CDR2 YYREEE (reference sequence). Trimming took 4 bases from V and 8 from J, leaving 10 bases between them. CDR3 sequence: CASSVEEDSPLHF. The CDR3 DNA follows: TGTGCCAGCAGCGTGGAAGAGGATTCACCCCTCCACTTT.

Notes on this clone: The same CDR3 is also encoded by other DNA sequences in this sample. The chain carries TRBV6-6 and TRBJ2-3, with unresolved D. From germline, CDR1 is MNHNY and CDR2 SVGAGI (reference sequence). Trimming pared 7 bases from V and 1 base from J, leaving 9 bases between. There are 13 residues in the CDR3. CDR3 in DNA: TGTGCCAGCACCCCCGGAGGCACAGATACGCAGTATTTT. Its protein is CASTPGGTDTQYF.

The rearrangement links TRBV5-4 to TRBJ2-1; D not resolved. This CDR3 comprises 13 residues. With 4 bases removed from V and 4 bases from J, the gap between germline ends came to 9 bases. In germline, CDR1 is SGHNT, CDR2 YYREEE (reference sequence). The CDR3 DNA sequence: TGTGCCAGCAGCCTGCAGAATTACAATGAGCAGTTCTTC. This sequence encodes CASSLQNYNEQFF.

In its sample, this clone was seen once. This sample also contains other DNA sequences that code for the same CDR3. The chain employs TRBV11-2 and TRBJ1-5, with TRBD1 as a possible D gene (5 bases). V was cut by 2 bases and J by 2 bases, with 7 bases left in between. This CDR3 contains 14 residues. Germline CDR1 SGHAT, CDR2 FQNNGV. Here the CDR3 reads CASSLQGGNQPQHF. The CDR3 DNA is TGTGCCAGCAGCTTACAGGGAGGCAATCAGCCCCAGCATTTT.

The CDR3 here is CAARSPNTGELFF. CDR3 in DNA: TGTGCCGCCCGGAGCCCGAACACCGGGGAGCTGTTTTTT. The chain couples TRBV15 to TRBJ2-2, with unresolved D. The CDR3 runs to 13 residues. CDR1 and CDR2 from the germline V gene are LNHNV and YYDKDF (reference sequence). The V gene lost 11 bases and the J gene lost 0 bases, with 10 bases spanning the gap.

The chain recombines TRBV19 with TRBJ1-1; 7 bases align to TRBD1. J gave up 0 bases and V 6 bases, and 4 bases lay outside the gene matches. The CDR3 is 14 residues long. The germline V gene encodes CDR1 LNHDA and CDR2 SQIVND (reference sequence). The CDR3 loop reads CASRVTGMNTEAFF. As DNA, the CDR3 is TGTGCCAGTAGGGTGACAGGGATGAACACTGAAGCTTTCTTT. The full variable domain, in which reference TRBV19 and TRBJ1-1 provide the parts outside the CDR3, is DGGITQSPKYLFRKEGQNVTLSCEQNLNHDAMYWYRQDPGQGLRLIYYSQIVNDFQKGDIAEGYSVSREKKESFPLTVTSAQKNPTAFYLCASRVTGMNTEAFFGQGTRLTVV.

V is TRBV25-1 and J is TRBJ2-3; D is uncertain. This CDR3 contains 13 residues. Trimming shortened V by 5 bases and J by 6 bases, and 12 bases separated the two germline ends. The germline CDR1 and CDR2 sequences are MGHDK and SYGVNS. The CDR3 DNA reads TGTGCCAGCAGTCCCCGACCCAGGGATACGCAGTATTTT. This encodes CASSPRPRDTQYF.

The CDR3 DNA reads as TGTGCCAGCTCACCCCCCGCGGGAGATCAGCCCCAGCATTTT. It codes for CASSPPAGDQPQHF. The chain is built from TRBV18 and TRBJ1-5; no definite D call. This CDR3 region has 14 residues. The V end was cut by 3 bases, the J end by 5 bases, with 11 bases between. Germline CDR1 and CDR2: KGHSH and LQKENI.